This note documents a single T cell receptor (beta chain) sequence. Symptom resolution, clearance, or two negative PCRs marked the recovered donors of Cohort 3. The sample originates from a study of blood T cell repertoires in COVID-19. Study information: The study drew acute and convalescent COVID-19 samples from the United States, Italy and Spain. T cells, B-cell-depleted T cells, or PBMCs supplied cDNA or gDNA.

Generated by immunoSEQ multiplex PCR, the TCRdb table keeps only in-frame clones and is missing some. The sample lists just over 300,000 clones; 87% were seen once. Germline CDR1 MDHEN, CDR2 SYDVKM. Between the trimmed V and J ends, which lost 7 bases and 1 base, there was a span of 16 bases. The CDR3 spans 15 residues. The sample consisted of PBMCs or T cells enriched from blood (not recorded which). The rearrangement joins TRBV28 to TRBJ1-1, with no clear D. This sequence originates from a woman aged 18-35 years who had recovered from COVID-19. CDR3: CASTHRQRGNTEAFF. For the CDR3, the DNA is TGTGCCAGCACCCACCGCCAACGGGGGAACACTGAAGCTTTCTTT.